This T cell receptor (beta chain) was documented in a study of blood T cells in healthy people across ages. Study conclusions and caveats: Bulk PBMC profiling left naive and antigen-experienced comparisons inconclusive. It was not known whether donors were CMV positive (a possible confounder of expanded clonotype changes).

Combining a sample-barcoded 5' primer with a J-beta primer mix, a second PCR ran for roughly 7 to 11 cycles. TCRdb passed the 5' RACE reads through MiXCR, listing each CDR3 protein once. This sample yields nearly 1 million distinct CDR3 sequences, of which roughly 47% are seen a single time; about 20% belongs to the top ten. This clonotype was recorded a few times. Antigen specificity is unknown. Total RNA was extracted at no less than 6 micrograms per sample. The receptor was isolated from a woman in her sixties or seventies in good health. The specimen was blood.

Here the CDR3 reads CASSDGARIYGYTF. The DNA for the CDR3 is TGTGCCAGCAGTGATGGGGCGCGGATCTATGGCTACACCTTC. The chain joins TRBV6-1 to TRBJ1-2; tentative D call: TRBD1 (5 bases). Germline lookup yields CDR1 MNHNS and CDR2 SASEGT. This CDR3 has 14 amino acids. Trimming took 3 bases from V and 4 from J, leaving 12 bases between them.